The table lists the clone carrying this T cell receptor beta chain with a few counts. What it binds is not known. The sample comes from a study of T-cell memory formation after mild COVID-19. Findings and limits, study-wide: The pre-infection memory compartment contained some responding clones, suggesting cross-reactive memory joined.

Trimming pared 7 bases from V and 4 bases from J, leaving 14 bases between. The CDR3 runs 13 residues. TCRdb passed the 5' RACE reads through MiXCR, listing each CDR3 protein once. Here the sample spans 550,000 to 600,000 distinct CDR3 sequences, less than 25% being singletons. This chain joins TRBV12-3 or TRBV12-4 and TRBJ2-7; tentative D call: TRBD1 (6 bases). The source material was PBMCs or a T cell subset sorted from them (not recorded which). The sequence derives from an adult woman who had mild COVID-19 (a few samples of this study predate the infection). Cell type and time point are not known. CDR3: CASTPGHLYEQYF. For the CDR3, the DNA is TGTGCCAGCACCCCGGGACACCTATACGAGCAGTACTTC.